This is a list of T cell receptor beta chains from one sample in a study of a mutant IDH1 vaccine in newly diagnosed glioma. Using immunoSEQ multiplex PCR, the repertoire was profiled, and TCRdb retains in-frame clones only, with some absent. The repertoire holds about 60,000 clones, with approximately 80% as singletons. Which antigens these TCRs recognize remains unknown. The sample was PBMCs, taken from a glioma patient whose treatment included an IDH1 peptide vaccine. These TCRs come from a young man with glioma. The CDR3 runs from the conserved cysteine through the conserved F or W. Fields, in order: CDR3 protein, CDR3 DNA, V gene, D gene, J gene, clone size. A D gene is named only where the DNA matches it firmly. Some rows have no size entry. The others give once, few or many, or a class for an expanded clone.

CDR3 protein: CASSFSDRGSAYEAFF; CDR3 DNA: TGTGCCAGCAGTTTTTCCGACCGTGGGTCGGCCTATGAAGCTTTCTTT; V gene: TRBV6-6; D gene: NA; J gene: TRBJ1-1; clone size: NA
CDR3 protein: CASKFSGHSPEAFF; CDR3 DNA: TGTGCCAGTAAATTTTCAGGACATAGCCCTGAAGCTTTCTTT; V gene: TRBV19; D gene: NA; J gene: TRBJ1-1; clone size: NA
CDR3 protein: CASRFLVGVESGANVLTF; CDR3 DNA: TGTGCCAGTAGATTTCTGGTTGGGGTGGAGAGTGGGGCCAACGTCCTGACTTTC; V gene: TRBV19; D gene: NA; J gene: TRBJ2-6; clone size: NA
CDR3 protein: CATSSRYRDMNEKLFF; CDR3 DNA: TGTGCCACCAGCAGTCGATACCGGGACATGAATGAAAAACTGTTTTTT; V gene: TRBV15; D gene: NA; J gene: TRBJ1-4; clone size: NA
CDR3 protein: CASMGEPYQPQHF; CDR3 DNA: TGTGCCAGCATGGGTGAGCCCTACCAGCCCCAGCATTTT; V gene: TRBV6-5; D gene: NA; J gene: TRBJ1-5; clone size: NA
CDR3 protein: CASSLSLPGEAFF; CDR3 DNA: TGTGCCAGCAGTTTAAGTTTACCGGGGGAAGCTTTCTTT; V gene: TRBV28; D gene: NA; J gene: TRBJ1-1; clone size: NA
CDR3 protein: CASSVGLAGVGADTQYF; CDR3 DNA: TGTGCCAGCAGCGTAGGGCTAGCGGGAGTCGGGGCAGATACGCAGTATTTT; V gene: TRBV9; D gene: TRBD2; J gene: TRBJ2-3; clone size: NA
CDR3 protein: CASSQGDLGTDTQYF; CDR3 DNA: TGCGCCAGCAGCCAAGGGGACCTGGGCACAGATACGCAGTATTTT; V gene: TRBV4-1; D gene: NA; J gene: TRBJ2-3; clone size: NA
CDR3 protein: CASSGQGGTEAFF; CDR3 DNA: TGTGCCAGCAGCGGACAGGGTGGCACTGAAGCTTTCTTT; V gene: TRBV7-9; D gene: TRBD1; J gene: TRBJ1-1; clone size: NA
CDR3 protein: CASSIEEGLAYNEQFF; CDR3 DNA: TGTGCCAGTAGTATAGAGGAGGGACTAGCCTACAATGAGCAGTTCTTC; V gene: TRBV19; D gene: TRBD2; J gene: TRBJ2-1; clone size: NA
CDR3 protein: CASSQDGEGPNQPQHF; CDR3 DNA: TGCGCCAGCAGCCAAGATGGTGAGGGCCCAAATCAGCCCCAGCATTTT; V gene: TRBV4-1; D gene: NA; J gene: TRBJ1-5; clone size: few
CDR3 protein: CASSEMGQGSTDTQYF; CDR3 DNA: TGTGCCAGCAGCGAGATGGGACAGGGGAGCACAGATACGCAGTATTTT; V gene: TRBV9; D gene: TRBD1; J gene: TRBJ2-3; clone size: NA
CDR3 protein: CASSLTPPGQNFEQYF; CDR3 DNA: TGTGCCAGCAGCCTTACCCCACCGGGACAGAACTTCGAGCAGTACTTC; V gene: TRBV5-5; D gene: TRBD1; J gene: TRBJ2-7; clone size: NA
CDR3 protein: CASSFLLAGATGELFF; CDR3 DNA: TGTGCCAGCAGCTTCCTTCTAGCGGGGGCTACCGGGGAGCTGTTTTTT; V gene: TRBV7-6; D gene: TRBD2; J gene: TRBJ2-2; clone size: few
CDR3 protein: CASSPLAPQETQYF; CDR3 DNA: TGTGCCAGCAGCCCACTAGCACCGCAAGAGACCCAGTACTTC; V gene: TRBV7-6; D gene: NA; J gene: TRBJ2-5; clone size: NA
CDR3 protein: CAISDSGSLSSYNEQFF; CDR3 DNA: TGTGCCATCAGCGATAGCGGGTCACTGAGCTCCTACAATGAGCAGTTCTTC; V gene: TRBV10-3; D gene: TRBD2; J gene: TRBJ2-1; clone size: NA
CDR3 protein: CASSVARTGDDYGYTF; CDR3 DNA: TGTGCCAGCAGCGTAGCACGGACAGGGGATGACTATGGCTACACCTTC; V gene: TRBV9; D gene: TRBD1; J gene: TRBJ1-2; clone size: medium-sized
CDR3 protein: CASSLAGQGAGEQYF; CDR3 DNA: TGCGCCAGCAGCTTGGCCGGGCAGGGGGCCGGCGAGCAGTACTTC; V gene: TRBV5-1; D gene: TRBD1; J gene: TRBJ2-7; clone size: NA
CDR3 protein: CASSAVVSNTGELFF; CDR3 DNA: TGTGCCAGCAGTGCGGTAGTTAGTAACACCGGGGAGCTGTTTTTT; V gene: TRBV28; D gene: NA; J gene: TRBJ2-2; clone size: NA
CDR3 protein: CASSIMGLAGASTGELFF; CDR3 DNA: TGTGCCAGTAGTATAATGGGGCTAGCGGGTGCTTCCACCGGGGAGCTGTTTTTT; V gene: TRBV19; D gene: TRBD2; J gene: TRBJ2-2; clone size: NA
CDR3 protein: CASSFGCTIQARVSYEQYF; CDR3 DNA: TGTGCCAGCAGCTTTGGATGCACAATACAGGCTCGGGTCTCCTACGAGCAGTACTTC; V gene: TRBV5-4; D gene: NA; J gene: TRBJ2-7; clone size: NA
CDR3 protein: CASSQTGGREQYF; CDR3 DNA: TGTGCCAGCTCACAGACAGGGGGAAGGGAGCAGTACTTC; V gene: TRBV18; D gene: TRBD1; J gene: TRBJ2-7; clone size: NA
CDR3 protein: CASSPYVAGLAGKRGFREQFF; CDR3 DNA: TGTGCCAGCAGCCCCTACGTGGCGGGACTAGCGGGAAAGAGGGGATTTCGTGAGCAGTTCTTC; V gene: TRBV7-8; D gene: TRBD2; J gene: TRBJ2-1; clone size: few
CDR3 protein: CASSAGYEQYF; CDR3 DNA: TGTGCCAGCAGTGCAGGGTACGAGCAGTACTTC; V gene: TRBV6-1; D gene: NA; J gene: TRBJ2-7; clone size: NA
CDR3 protein: CASSLGGSRGLRSNQPQHF; CDR3 DNA: TGTGCCAGCAGTTTGGGGGGATCCAGGGGCCTCCGAAGCAATCAGCCCCAGCATTTT; V gene: TRBV28; D gene: NA; J gene: TRBJ1-5; clone size: NA
CDR3 protein: CASSELGTQEQYF; CDR3 DNA: TGTGCCAGCAGTGAATTAGGGACCCAGGAGCAGTACTTC; V gene: TRBV25-1; D gene: NA; J gene: TRBJ2-7; clone size: NA
CDR3 protein: CASGGMMEFGTEAFF; CDR3 DNA: TGTGCCAGTGGGGGGATGATGGAATTCGGCACTGAAGCTTTCTTT; V gene: TRBV19; D gene: NA; J gene: TRBJ1-1; clone size: NA